This TCR beta chain stems from a study of Graves' ophthalmopathy and Graves' hyperthyroidism. CDR1 and CDR2 (germline): MNHEY, SVGEGT. The CDR3 has 12 residues. The V gene lost 2 bases and the J gene lost 9 bases, with 8 bases spanning the gap. Amplified TCR beta CDR3 regions were obtained using RNA transcripts as template. Scientists carried out first-round RT-PCR using HTBI primers and then a second-round multiplex PCR. Using its own MiXCR run on the multiplex PCR reads, TCRdb lists one record per CDR3 protein. The sample contains about 370,000 distinct CDR3 sequences, around 19% of which appear only once.

This clonotype was sampled from a woman aged 18 to 35 with Graves' ophthalmopathy. The V gene is TRBV6-2 or TRBV6-3, the J gene TRBJ1-5, with D perhaps TRBD1 (5 bases). Sequencing used peripheral blood. Here the CDR3 DNA reads TGTGCCAGCAGTTACGCCGGGGGGCCCCAGCATTTT. Translating gives CASSYAGGPQHF.